Presented here are 21 T cell receptor beta chains from one specimen sequenced in a study of cytomegalovirus exposure and HLA in healthy donors. In the PCR, 60 Vbeta and 13 Jbeta primers were used. Assay: immunoSEQ multiplex PCR; the TCRdb copy retains only in-frame clones and omits some. The sample gives some 150,000 clones, around nine tenths of which show up once; around 0.93% is in the top ten. Sequencing was carried out using PBMCs. The origin of the receptors is a woman in her twenties or thirties in good health and CMV-seronegative.

This clone was found once. The J gene is TRBJ2-5, the V gene TRBV9, with a weak D call TRBD1 (5 bases). V was cut by 4 bases and J by 2 bases, with 12 bases left in between. CDR3 length: 14 residues. CDR1 and CDR2 (germline): SGDLS, YYNGEE. CDR3 DNA: TGTGCCAGCAGCCCCAGCAGGGTACAAGAGACCCAGTACTTC. It yields the protein CASSPSRVQETQYF.

The rearrangement joins TRBV27 to TRBJ2-3; 7 bases fit TRBD2. This CDR3 has 16 amino acids. After removal of 6 bases from V and 4 bases from J, the junction contained 13 bases not matched to a gene. CDR1 is MNHEY, CDR2 SMNVEV, per germline (reference sequence). CDR3 sequence (DNA): TGTGCCAGCAGATACTTTAGCGGGTTGCGCCCAGATACGCAGTATTTT. Translation gives CASRYFSGLRPDTQYF.

This clone was recorded only once. V gene TRBV6-1 combines with J gene TRBJ1-2; D is possibly TRBD1 (5 bases). Germline CDR1 MNHNS, CDR2 SASEGT. The V gene lost 7 bases and the J gene lost 1 base, with 13 bases spanning the gap. This CDR3 spans 14 amino acids. The CDR3 loop reads CASTLTALNYGYTF. Written as DNA, the CDR3 is TGTGCCAGCACGTTGACAGCTCTTAACTATGGCTACACCTTC.

This chain connects TRBV19 to TRBJ2-3; 11 nucleotides align to TRBD1. This CDR3 comprises 17 residues. V lost 5 bases and J lost 3; bases outside the gene matches: 10. Germline CDR1 and CDR2: LNHDA and SQIVND (reference sequence). CDR3 nucleotide sequence: TGTGCCAGTAGTTTTCGGCCCGGGACAGGGGGAACAGATACGCAGTATTTT. It encodes CASSFRPGTGGTDTQYF.

V and J are TRBV6-1 and TRBJ2-7, with 7 positions matching TRBD1. The CDR3 covers 14 residues. Germline loops: CDR1 MNHNS, CDR2 SASEGT. V lost 7 bases and J lost 4; bases outside the gene matches: 10. This chain's CDR3 is CASTRPGGTYEQYF. The CDR3 DNA is TGTGCCAGCACCAGACCAGGGGGAACGTACGAGCAGTACTTC.

The J gene is TRBJ1-2, the V gene TRBV28, with D perhaps matching TRBD1 (6 bases). Germline V lookup: CDR1 MDHEN, CDR2 SYDVKM. The CDR3 runs to 13 residues. The germline V and J ends were trimmed by 5 bases and 4 bases, with 11 bases remaining between them. CDR3 region: CASSAGVGYGYTF. The CDR3 DNA reads TGTGCCAGCAGTGCAGGGGTGGGCTATGGCTACACCTTC.

This sequence joins TRBV7-2 and TRBJ1-1; 8 bases map to TRBD1. Trimming took 2 bases from V and 8 from J; bases not matched to a gene: 7. Looked up from germline, CDR1 is SGHTA and CDR2 is FQGNSA. The length of the CDR3 is 14 residues. CDR3 sequence: CASSLSDRAGEAFF. Here the CDR3 DNA reads TGTGCCAGCAGCTTATCGGACAGGGCAGGGGAAGCTTTCTTT.

The chain uses TRBV7-6 and TRBJ2-1; 10 bases are shared with TRBD2. CDR1 SGHVS and CDR2 FNYEAQ come from the germline V gene. The CDR3 runs to 15 residues. J gave up 7 bases and V 7 bases, and 10 bases lay outside the gene matches. In nucleotides, the CDR3 is TGTGCCAGCACCTCCGTGGGTAGCGGGGGGAATGAGCAGTTCTTC. Protein sequence: CASTSVGSGGNEQFF.

V usage is TRBV15 and J usage is TRBJ2-5; 11 bases line up with TRBD2. With 4 bases clipped from V and 5 bases from J, the junction kept 9 bases outside the gene matches. Germline CDR1 is LNHNV and CDR2 is YYDKDF (reference sequence). CDR3 length: 16 residues. As DNA, the CDR3 is TGTGCCACCAGCACCTTTAGCGGGAGGGCCCGGGAGACCCAGTACTTC. Its translation: CATSTFSGRARETQYF.

V and J are TRBV7-9 and TRBJ2-3; tentative D call: TRBD2 (5 bases). The CDR3 sequence is 15 residues long. Trimming stripped 2 bases from V and 2 bases from J, with 11 bases between. CDR1 and CDR2 from the germline V gene are SEHNR and FQNEAQ (reference sequence). The CDR3 is CASSLTGFLTDTQYF. The CDR3 bases are TGTGCCAGCAGCTTAACGGGGTTTCTCACAGATACGCAGTATTTT.

V usage is TRBV5-8 and J usage is TRBJ2-7; maybe TRBD2 (5 bases). Germline CDR1 SGHTS, CDR2 YDEGEE. This CDR3 has 13 amino acids. Trimming stripped 7 bases from V and 0 bases from J, with 11 bases between. CDR3 residues: CASPPGSSYEQYF. CDR3 nucleotides: TGTGCCAGCCCCCCGGGGAGCTCCTACGAGCAGTACTTC.

This rearrangement joins TRBV28 to TRBJ2-5; 10 bases align to TRBD2. Matching the DNA end better, TRBJ2-7 makes the J call doubtful. The CDR3 extends over 17 amino acids. CDR1 is MDHEN, CDR2 SYDVKM, per germline. CDR3: CASSFGLAGAYSYEQYF. The CDR3 DNA follows: TGTGCCAGCAGTTTCGGGCTAGCGGGAGCCTACTCCTACGAGCAGTACTTC.

This clone showed up just a few times. V usage is TRBV6-5 and J usage is TRBJ1-3; D perhaps matches TRBD1 (5 bases). V was trimmed by 5 bases and J by 8 bases, leaving 10 bases between them. The germline gives CDR1 MNHEY, CDR2 SVGAGI. The CDR3 contains 12 residues. The CDR3 loop is CASSTGRDTIYF. CDR3 DNA sequence: TGTGCCAGCAGTACAGGTCGGGACACCATATATTTT.

With regard to this clone: This CDR3 fails to terminate in the conserved phenylalanine or tryptophan, so it likely reflects a read error. This chain links TRBV6-1 with TRBJ2-7; 7 bases fit TRBD1. This CDR3 has 13 residues. CDR1 is MNHNS and CDR2 is SASEGT in the germline V gene. Trimming removed 8 bases from V and 3 bases from J; junction bases left unmatched: 7. CDR3 nucleotides: TGTGCCAGCTCCCAGGGACAGAACTACGAGCAGTACCTC. It is translated as CASSQGQNYEQYL.

The chain is built from TRBV5-1 and TRBJ2-3; the match to TRBD1 covers 8 bases. The CDR3 covers 12 residues. With 1 base clipped from V and 10 bases from J, the junction kept 2 bases outside the gene matches. In germline, CDR1 is SGHRS, CDR2 YFSETQ. The CDR3 spells CASSLLTGAQYF. For the CDR3, the DNA is TGCGCCAGCAGCTTGTTGACAGGGGCGCAGTATTTT.

J is TRBJ1-2 and V is TRBV19, with 10 nucleotides matching TRBD1. The V segment lost 8 bases and the J segment 4 bases; nucleotides outside the gene matches: 10. Germline CDR1 LNHDA, CDR2 SQIVND (reference sequence). This CDR3 has 15 residues. The CDR3 loop reads CASRTGGASVYGYTF. As DNA, the CDR3 is TGTGCCAGTCGGACAGGGGGTGCCTCCGTCTATGGCTACACCTTC.

The chain employs TRBV7-6 and TRBJ2-7; TRBD1 matches 7 bases. CDR1 and CDR2 (germline): SGHVS, FNYEAQ. V shed 5 bases, J shed 6 bases, and the junction held 13 bases outside the gene matches. This CDR3 is 15 amino acids long. CDR3 nucleotides: TGTGCCAGCAGCCCCGAGACAGGGCGGAAGGTCGAGCAGTACTTC. Its translation is CASSPETGRKVEQYF.

The J gene is TRBJ2-1, the V gene TRBV9; 9 bases line up with TRBD2. With V trimmed by 0 bases and J by 0 bases, 10 bases remained unmatched. The germline V gene has CDR1 SGDLS and CDR2 YYNGEE. The CDR3 has 19 residues. Written as DNA, the CDR3 is TGTGCCAGCAGCGTAGCTTTATTTAGCGGGGGATTCTCCTACAATGAGCAGTTCTTC. Its protein product is CASSVALFSGGFSYNEQFF.

The chain employs TRBV27 and TRBJ2-1; 10 bases align to TRBD2. Germline V lookup: CDR1 MNHEY, CDR2 SMNVEV (reference sequence). This CDR3 has 17 residues. Trimming at V came to 11 bases and at J to 8 bases, leaving 21 bases not matched to a gene. CDR3 amino acids: CASSKRGRTSGLDEQFF. CDR3 sequence (DNA): TGTGCCTCCTCCAAGCGGGGTCGGACTAGCGGCCTGGATGAGCAGTTCTTC.

This clone was picked up a small number of times. The chain recombines TRBV6-5 with TRBJ2-7, with TRBD1 identical over 10 bases. Germline CDR1 reads MNHEY; CDR2 reads SVGAGI. The CDR3 runs to 14 residues. With V trimmed by 4 bases and J by 2 bases, 2 bases remained unmatched. The CDR3 DNA reads as TGTGCCAGCAGTTTGGGACAGGGGCCCTACGAGCAGTACTTC. Translation: CASSLGQGPYEQYF.

V usage is TRBV15 and J usage is TRBJ1-5, with a weak D call TRBD1 (6 bases). Germline V gene sequence: CDR1 LNHNV, CDR2 YYDKDF (reference sequence). The CDR3 has 16 residues. V was pared by 0 bases and J by 4 bases, with 13 bases between. The CDR3 loop is CATSRDIQGRNQPQHF. The DNA of the CDR3 is TGTGCCACCAGCAGAGATATACAGGGTCGGAATCAGCCCCAGCATTTT.